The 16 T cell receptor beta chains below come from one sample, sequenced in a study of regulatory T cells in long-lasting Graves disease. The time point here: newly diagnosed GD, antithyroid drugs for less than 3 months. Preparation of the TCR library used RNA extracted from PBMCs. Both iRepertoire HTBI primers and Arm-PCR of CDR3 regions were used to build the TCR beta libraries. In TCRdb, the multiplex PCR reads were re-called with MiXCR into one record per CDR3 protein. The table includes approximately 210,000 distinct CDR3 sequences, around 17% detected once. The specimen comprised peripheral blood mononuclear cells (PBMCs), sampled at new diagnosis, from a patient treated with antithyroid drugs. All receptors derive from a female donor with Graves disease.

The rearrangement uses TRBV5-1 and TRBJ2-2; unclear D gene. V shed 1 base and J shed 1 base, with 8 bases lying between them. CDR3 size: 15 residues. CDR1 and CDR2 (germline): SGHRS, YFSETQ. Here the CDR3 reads CASSLLTGNTGELFF. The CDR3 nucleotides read TGCGCCAGCAGCTTGCTAACGGGGAACACCGGGGAGCTGTTTTTT.

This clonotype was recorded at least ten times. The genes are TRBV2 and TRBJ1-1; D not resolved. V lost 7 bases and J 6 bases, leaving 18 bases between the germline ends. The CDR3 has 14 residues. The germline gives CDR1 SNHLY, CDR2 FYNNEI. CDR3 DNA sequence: TGTGCCAGCAACAAGGGCAGGCCCCAGCCTGAAGCTTTCTTT. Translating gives CASNKGRPQPEAFF.

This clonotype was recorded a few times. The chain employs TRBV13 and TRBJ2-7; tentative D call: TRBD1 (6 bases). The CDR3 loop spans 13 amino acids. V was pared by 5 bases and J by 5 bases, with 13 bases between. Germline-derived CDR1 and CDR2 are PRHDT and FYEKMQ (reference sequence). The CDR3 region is CASSQTGFHEQYF. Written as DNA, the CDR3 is TGTGCCAGCAGCCAAACAGGGTTCCACGAGCAGTACTTC.

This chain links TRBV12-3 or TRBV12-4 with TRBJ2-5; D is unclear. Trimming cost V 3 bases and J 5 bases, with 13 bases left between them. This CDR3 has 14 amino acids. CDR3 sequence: CASSLRASWETQYF. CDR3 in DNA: TGTGCCAGCAGTTTGCGAGCCAGCTGGGAGACCCAGTACTTC.

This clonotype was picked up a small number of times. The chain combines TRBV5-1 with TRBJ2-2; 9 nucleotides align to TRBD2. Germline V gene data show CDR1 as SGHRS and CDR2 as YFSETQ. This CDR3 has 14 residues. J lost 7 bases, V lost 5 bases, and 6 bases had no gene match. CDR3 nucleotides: TGCGCCAGCAGAACCGGGACTAGCTTCGGGGAGCTGTTTTTT. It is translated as CASRTGTSFGELFF.

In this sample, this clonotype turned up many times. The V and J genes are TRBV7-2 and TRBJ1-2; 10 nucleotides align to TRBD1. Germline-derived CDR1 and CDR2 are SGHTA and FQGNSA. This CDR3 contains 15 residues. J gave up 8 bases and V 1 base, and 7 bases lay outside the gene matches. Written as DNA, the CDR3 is TGTGCCAGCAGCTTAGGGGGACAGGGGATAGAAGGCTACACCTTC. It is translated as CASSLGGQGIEGYTF.

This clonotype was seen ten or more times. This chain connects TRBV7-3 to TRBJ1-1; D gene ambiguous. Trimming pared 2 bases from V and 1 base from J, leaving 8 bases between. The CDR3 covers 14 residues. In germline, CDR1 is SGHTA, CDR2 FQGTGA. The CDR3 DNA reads TGTGCCAGCAGCTTAGTCGGCGAGAACACTGAAGCTTTCTTT. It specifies CASSLVGENTEAFF.

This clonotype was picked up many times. CDR3 coding DNA: TGCGCCAGCAGCCCCCACAGGGACGGCGATGAAAAACTGTTTTTT. This codes for CASSPHRDGDEKLFF. The chain is built from TRBV4-3 and TRBJ1-4; weak D call: TRBD1 (6 bases). CDR3 length: 15 amino acids. V was cut by 4 bases and J by 6 bases, with 15 bases left in between. From germline, CDR1 is LGHNA and CDR2 YSLEER.

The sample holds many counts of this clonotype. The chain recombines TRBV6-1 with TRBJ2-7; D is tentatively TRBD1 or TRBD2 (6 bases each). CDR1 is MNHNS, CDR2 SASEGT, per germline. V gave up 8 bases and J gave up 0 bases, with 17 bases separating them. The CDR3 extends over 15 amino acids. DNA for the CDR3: TGTGCCAGCGGGGGCACGGGGGCGGCCTCCTACGAGCAGTACTTC. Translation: CASGGTGAASYEQYF.

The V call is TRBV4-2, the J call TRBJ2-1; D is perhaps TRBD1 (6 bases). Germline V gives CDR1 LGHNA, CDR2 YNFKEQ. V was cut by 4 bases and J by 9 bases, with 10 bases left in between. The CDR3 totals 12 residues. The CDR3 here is CASSLTGSEQFF. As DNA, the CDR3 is TGTGCCAGCAGCCTTACAGGGAGTGAGCAGTTCTTC.

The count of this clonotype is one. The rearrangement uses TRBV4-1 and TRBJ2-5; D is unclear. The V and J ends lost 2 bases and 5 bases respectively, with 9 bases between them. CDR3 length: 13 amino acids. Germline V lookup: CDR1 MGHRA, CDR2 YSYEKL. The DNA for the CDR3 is TGCGCCAGCAGCCAAATAGAATACGAGACCCAGTACTTC. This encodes CASSQIEYETQYF.

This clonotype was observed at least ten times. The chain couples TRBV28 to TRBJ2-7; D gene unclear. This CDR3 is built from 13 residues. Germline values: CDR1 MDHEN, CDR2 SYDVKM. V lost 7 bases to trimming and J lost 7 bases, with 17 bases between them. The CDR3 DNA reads TGTGCCAGCACCCCGGGCCAGGCTTCTGAGCAGTACTTC. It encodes CASTPGQASEQYF.

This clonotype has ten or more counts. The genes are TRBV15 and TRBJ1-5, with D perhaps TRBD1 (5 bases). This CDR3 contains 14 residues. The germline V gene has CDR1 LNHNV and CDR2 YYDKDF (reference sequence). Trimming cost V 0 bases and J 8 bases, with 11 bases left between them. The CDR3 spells CATSRDRTNKPQHF. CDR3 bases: TGTGCCACCAGCAGAGATAGGACAAACAAGCCCCAGCATTTT.

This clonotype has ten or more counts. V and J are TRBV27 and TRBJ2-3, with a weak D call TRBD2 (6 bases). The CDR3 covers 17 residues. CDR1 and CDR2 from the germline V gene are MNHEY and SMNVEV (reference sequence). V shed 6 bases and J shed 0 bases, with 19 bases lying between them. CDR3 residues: CASSPGLGRESTDTQYF. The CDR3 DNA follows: TGTGCCAGCAGCCCGGGCCTAGGGCGGGAAAGCACAGATACGCAGTATTTT.

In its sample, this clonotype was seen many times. The CDR3 region is CASSPYAGASTDTQYF. CDR3 nucleotides: TGCGCCAGCAGCCCCTACGCGGGGGCTAGCACAGATACGCAGTATTTT. The chain carries TRBV4-1 and TRBJ2-3, with D tentatively TRBD2 (7 bases). The CDR3 has 16 amino acids. CDR1 is MGHRA, CDR2 YSYEKL, per germline. V was trimmed by 4 bases and J by 0 bases, leaving 14 bases between them.

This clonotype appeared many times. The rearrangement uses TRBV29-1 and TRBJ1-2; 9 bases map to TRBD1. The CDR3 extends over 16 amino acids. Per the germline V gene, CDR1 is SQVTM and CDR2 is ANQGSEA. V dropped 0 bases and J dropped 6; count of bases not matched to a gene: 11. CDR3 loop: CSVEDLDGTGWNGYTF. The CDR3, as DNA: TGCAGCGTTGAAGATCTGGATGGGACAGGGTGGAATGGCTACACCTTC.